The sequence of this T cell receptor (beta chain) was determined in a study of T cells in Graves' hyperthyroidism and ophthalmopathy (dated by TCRdb to the late 2010s). Looking at the study overall: Peripheral blood samples were taken at the time of initial diagnosis, prior to any treatment. TCR V-J signatures able to tell the groups apart were searched for in a discovery cohort of 90 to 100 patients, of whom approximately 40 had Graves' ophthalmopathy and 57 had stable Graves' hyperthyroidism. Whether ophthalmopathy could be predicted prospectively was tested in an independent validation cohort made up of roughly 19 hyperthyroidism patients plus 17 patients who later progressed to ophthalmopathy. For training and testing, the 100 or so patients in the discovery cohort were randomly divided in a 7:3 ratio. In addition, the study compared T-cell repertoires in thyroid tissue and in blood from six Graves' hyperthyroidism patients. After blood sampling, hyperthyroidism patients were treated with methimazole at a starting dose of 30 mg daily, and ophthalmopathy patients were treated with high-dose intravenous methylprednisolone. The paper reports TCR Vbeta CDR3 sequencing of over 130 peripheral blood samples: under 45 ophthalmopathy, about 75 hyperthyroidism and around 17 progressor patients.

This clonotype was seen ten or more times. This clone's antigen is unknown. No base-level quality is on record; no much larger clone is a single base apart. The TCR beta CDR3 regions were amplified from RNA transcripts. The TCR CDR3 was subjected to a first round of RT-PCR using the HTBI primer set and the Qiagen OneStep RT-PCR kit. Libraries were constructed in a second round of multiplex PCR, after which size selection and purification were carried out. Sequencing of the libraries was done on an Illumina HiSeq2000 using paired-end 100 bp reads. Per the original workflow: Raw data were processed with SOAPnuke, discarding reads with adapters, uncalled bases, mean Phred below 15, or no exact constant-primer or identifier match. COPE v1.2.5 was used to merge high-quality paired reads, and clonotypes were defined as unique nucleotide sequences. MiTCR v1.1 was used to align the clonotypes against IMGT TRBV, TRBD and TRBJ reference segments. The analysis was restricted to V-J combinations with a frequency above 0.0001, which together covered 98% to 99.2% of the repertoires. The TCS score was defined as F50 (clonal expansion) divided by E x V (chaos), with BLOSUM62-based TCRdist calculated between CDR3 peptides within each V-J. Welch's t-statistics and random forest reduced approximately 520 V-J features to roughly 13, which were used in a naive Bayes classifier (R e1071). The raw public reads went through TCRdb reprocessing: fastp at Q25, MiXCR clone calling, in-frame beta chains kept. Rows with one shared CDR3 protein collapse into an entry with the most common genes and DNA. The V and J calls reflect TCRdb's pipeline rather than the authors' work. For this sample there are 550,000 to 650,000 distinct CDR3 sequences; 13% to 15% appear just once. Roughly 14% of the sample rests with the top ten.

Summary of the overall study and its limitations: Blood samples also contained most of the expanded thyroid clonotypes (frequency above 0.001), which suggests that blood repertoires may reflect thyroid immune responses. In validation, the model predicted progression to ophthalmopathy with around 71% sensitivity and 72% to 85% specificity, a median of approximately 6.7 months before onset. In cross-validation, a model built on a 13 V-J signature told ophthalmopathy apart from stable hyperthyroidism with roughly 87% sensitivity and about 81% specificity, and in testing the same model reached 80%/75%. No statistical method was used to set the sample size in advance, and investigators knew the group allocation.

CDR1 and CDR2, per the germline V gene (reference sequence), are DFQATT and SNEGSKA. The CDR3 starts with the cysteine, ends with the phenylalanine, and has 15 residues. Only the CDR3 region is kept as DNA, spanning 45 bases read in frame from base 1. A patient counted as having stable Graves' hyperthyroidism if no progression to ophthalmopathy occurred over 18 months of follow-up. Hyperthyroidism patients were newly diagnosed, with disease duration under 2 months, and aged 18 to 65 years. Any patient with an uncontrolled infection, another autoimmune disease, pregnancy or lactation was excluded. Diagnoses were based on clinical symptoms, serum thyroxine and TRAb, thyroid ultrasound and orbital computed tomography. Ficoll-Paque density gradient centrifugation was used to isolate PBMCs from 8 to 10 ml of fresh peripheral blood. Total RNA was extracted with Trizol reagent, and quality was checked on an Agilent 2100 Bioanalyzer.

Recombination joined TRBV20-1 with TRBJ2-5; 11 bases in between match TRBD2. The sample consisted of blood. This TCR derives from a middle-aged woman with Graves' hyperthyroidism. The CDR3 reads CSHRDGTSGRETQYF. The base sequence is TGCAGCCATAGAGACGGGACTAGCGGTCGAGAGACCCAGTACTTC.